Only a few counts were recorded for the clone carrying this TCR beta chain. CDR3 length equals 13 residues. In germline, CDR1 is MNHNS, CDR2 SASEGT. The V gene lost 0 bases and the J gene lost 5 bases, with 7 bases spanning the gap. Measured with immunoSEQ multiplex PCR; TCRdb has only the in-frame clones, and not every one. This table has 100,000 or so clones, approximately 84% appearing once. This specimen comes from a study of T cell responses to AZD1222 COVID-19 vaccine. This specimen was peripheral blood, taken on day 0 of AZD1222 vaccination. The source of this sequence is an adult in good health. This sequence joins TRBV6-1 and TRBJ1-1, with D tentatively TRBD1 (5 bases). The CDR3 protein is CASSEARGTEAFF. CDR3 in DNA: TGTGCCAGCAGTGAAGCGAGGGGAACTGAAGCTTTCTTT.